Sequencing of this TCR beta chain was carried out in a study of cytomegalovirus exposure and HLA in healthy donors. Whole-study results and caveats: V- and J-gene trimming of TCR beta was linked (in a later analysis) to a missense DCLRE1C variant. Under in vitro conditions, a few CMV-associated chains were confirmed as specific for CMV antigens. A classifier reportedly called cytomegalovirus status with high sensitivity and specificity. In a later analysis, 15,000 to 20,000 TCR beta sequences were associated with HLA alleles at 0.05 false discovery rate.

PCR amplification relied on 60 Vbeta primers (plus 13 Jbeta primers). The assay was immunoSEQ multiplex PCR, and TCRdb's table has in-frame clones only and misses some. The repertoire consists of roughly 150,000 clones, with more than 75% occurring once and the leading ten covering around 1.4%. Details on this clone: Its specificity is not known.

V lost 5 bases and J lost 3; bases outside the gene matches: 3. The CDR3 consists of 13 residues. Germline V CDR1 and CDR2: SGHDT, YYEEEE. The genes are TRBV5-6 and TRBJ2-7; TRBD1 matches 9 bases. The sequence was collected from a male donor in good health and CMV-seronegative. The sample was PBMCs. The DNA of the CDR3 is TGTGCCAGCAGGGAGACAGGGGGCTACGAGCAGTACTTC. Protein product: CASRETGGYEQYF.